This TCR beta chain originates from a study of OX40 agonist ivuxolimab in advanced cancers. About the research overall: Patients undergoing dose escalation presented with hepatocellular carcinoma, melanoma, renal cell or head and neck cancer.

The V end lost 4 bases, the J end lost 7 bases, and 26 bases lay between the germline ends. Germline V lookup: CDR1 MNHNS, CDR2 SASEGT. This CDR3 comprises 18 residues. This table comes from immunoSEQ multiplex PCR, and its TCRdb copy is limited to in-frame clones, with some not included. The sample has roughly 60,000 clones; 86% are singletons. The chain employs TRBV6-1 and TRBJ2-1; maybe TRBD2 (7 bases). The receptor's source is an adult with an advanced solid tumor such as melanoma, head and neck, liver or kidney cancer. Specimen: CD4+ or CD8+ T cells sorted from blood, collected in a trial of the OX40 agonist ivuxolimab. The chain's CDR3 is CASSGIGTRGTMANEQFF. Here the CDR3 DNA reads TGTGCCAGCAGTGGGATAGGGACAAGAGGGACTATGGCTAATGAGCAGTTCTTC.